The T cell receptor (beta chain) described here comes from a study of blood T cell repertoires in COVID-19. The ends were cut back, 0 bases at V and 3 bases at J, with 11 bases in the middle. Germline V gene sequence: CDR1 LNHNV, CDR2 YYDKDF (reference sequence). This CDR3 has 15 amino acids. Using immunoSEQ multiplex PCR, the repertoire was profiled, and TCRdb retains in-frame clones only, with some absent. This table has 220,000 or so clones, about 85% appearing once. The sequencing sample was made of peripheral blood. The chain is built from TRBV15 and TRBJ1-2; TRBD1 is a possible D gene (5 bases). This sequence was found in a man between 25 and 39 years old with active or convalescent COVID-19. CDR3: CATSRDVGGDYGYTF. The CDR3 bases are TGTGCCACCAGCAGAGATGTGGGGGGGGACTATGGCTACACCTTC.